What follows are 23 T cell receptor beta chains derived from one specimen sequenced in a study of blood T cell repertoires in COVID-19. Profiled with immunoSEQ multiplex PCR; TCRdb holds only in-frame clones, not every one. Altogether some 390,000 clones are present, about 91% being singletons, with the ten largest covering under 2%. The sequenced sample was peripheral blood. These TCRs come from a woman aged 40 to 50 with COVID-19, enrolled during active disease.

The rearrangement links TRBV27 to TRBJ2-7; 8 bases match TRBD2. Germline values: CDR1 MNHEY, CDR2 SMNVEV (reference sequence). This CDR3 is 14 amino acids long. V gave up 5 bases and J gave up 3 bases; unmatched junction bases: 6. CDR3 nucleotide sequence: TGTGCCAGCAGTGCGAGGACTAGCCTCTACGAGCAGTACTTC. The encoded protein is CASSARTSLYEQYF.

This chain connects TRBV27 to TRBJ1-2; D gene ambiguous. V lost 6 bases and J lost 2, with 13 bases in between. This CDR3 comprises 14 residues. The V gene's germline CDR1 is MNHEY and CDR2 SMNVEV (reference sequence). DNA for the CDR3: TGTGCCAGCAGCGCCGTGAGGGAAAACTATGGCTACACCTTC. Translating gives CASSAVRENYGYTF.

The V call is TRBV6-6, the J call TRBJ2-5; D ambiguous. The germline CDR1 and CDR2 sequences are MNHNY and SVGAGI (reference sequence). This CDR3 has 16 residues. The germline V and J ends were trimmed by 5 bases and 7 bases, with 23 bases remaining between them. The CDR3 region is CASSATLPSEPGTQYF. The CDR3 bases are TGTGCCAGCAGTGCCACCCTCCCCTCGGAGCCGGGGACCCAGTACTTC.

The CDR3 protein is CASSLHINTEAFF. CDR3 sequence (DNA): TGTGCCAGCAGCTTACACATCAACACTGAAGCTTTCTTT. The chain has TRBV11-3 and TRBJ1-1; D gene uncertain. The V end was cut by 2 bases, the J end by 2 bases, with 6 bases between. Germline V gene sequence: CDR1 SGHNT, CDR2 YENEEA. The CDR3 is 13 residues long.

A few counts support this clone. The chain employs TRBV12-3 or TRBV12-4 and TRBJ1-5, with D uncertain. CDR3 length: 13 residues. The V end lost 6 bases, the J end lost 4 bases, and 10 bases lay between the germline ends. The DNA of the CDR3 is TGTGCCAGCAGGCGTGATACGAATCAGCCCCAGCATTTT. It translates to CASRRDTNQPQHF.

V usage is TRBV5-1 and J usage is TRBJ2-3, with 8 bases fitting TRBD1. CDR3 length equals 14 residues. V lost 4 bases, J lost 1 base, and 2 bases stayed unmatched. Per the germline V gene, CDR1 is SGHRS and CDR2 is YFSETQ. CDR3 DNA: TGCGCCAGCAGCCAGGACAGGGGCACAGATACGCAGTATTTT. This gives the protein CASSQDRGTDTQYF. Complete variable domain (other parts from reference TRBV5-1 and TRBJ2-3): KAGVTQTPRYLIKTRGQQVTLSCSPISGHRSVSWYQQTPGQGLQFLFEYFSETQRNKGNFPGRFSGRQFSNSRSEMNVSTLELGDSALYLCASSQDRGTDTQYFGPGTRLTVL.

The gene calls are TRBV29-1 and TRBJ2-7; 7 bases align to TRBD1. The CDR3 is 14 amino acids. Germline V gene data show CDR1 as SQVTM and CDR2 as ANQGSEA. V shed 4 bases and J 3 bases; nucleotides not matched to a gene: 9. The CDR3 loop reads CSVGTGTEFYEQYF. The CDR3, as DNA: TGCAGCGTTGGTACCGGGACAGAATTCTACGAGCAGTACTTC.

The chain links TRBV19 to TRBJ1-1; 8 nucleotides match TRBD1. The ends lost 7 bases at V and 1 base at J; junction bases unmatched: 8. Germline V gene sequence: CDR1 LNHDA, CDR2 SQIVND (reference sequence). This CDR3 contains 15 residues. The CDR3 sequence: CASITQGAENTEAFF. For the CDR3, the DNA is TGTGCCAGTATAACCCAGGGGGCTGAGAACACTGAAGCTTTCTTT.

This chain links TRBV21-1 with TRBJ1-2; TRBD1, the D gene given by the table, was not confirmed from the DNA. TRBV21-1 is shown as a pseudogene. The CDR3 is 16 amino acids. CDR3 in amino acids: CASSKGGPQGVYGYTF. The CDR3 nucleotides are TGTGCCAGCAGCAAAGGAGGGCCACAGGGCGTCTATGGCTACACCTTC.

V is TRBV29-1 and J is TRBJ2-1; 10 bases match TRBD1. The junction had 15 bases not matched to a gene; V was cut back by 7 bases and J by 9 bases. CDR3 length: 15 residues. Germline CDR1 SQVTM, CDR2 ANQGSEA. This CDR3 reads CSAATGGDYIGEQFF. Written as DNA, the CDR3 is TGCAGCGCGGCGACAGGGGGCGATTACATTGGTGAGCAGTTCTTC.

This chain uses TRBV3-1 (or the pseudogene TRBV3-2) with TRBJ2-3; no reliable D call. Trimming left V 4 bases short and J 0 bases short, with 8 bases between. CDR1 is LGHDT, CDR2 YNNKEL, per germline (reference sequence). CDR3 size: 14 residues. The CDR3 coding sequence is TGTGCCAGCAGCCTCTTATCTAGCACAGATACGCAGTATTTT. It is translated as CASSLLSSTDTQYF.

This chain links TRBV4-2 with TRBJ1-2; TRBD1 matches at 11 bases. Germline values: CDR1 LGHNA, CDR2 YNFKEQ. The CDR3 has 16 amino acids. Trimming at V came to 0 bases and at J to 5 bases, leaving 5 bases not matched to a gene. CDR3 in amino acids: CASSQEGTGGPYGYTF. The CDR3 bases are TGTGCCAGCAGCCAAGAAGGGACAGGGGGACCTTATGGCTACACCTTC.

The chain is built from TRBV5-1 and TRBJ2-7; the match to TRBD1 covers 10 bases. With 4 bases clipped from V and 0 bases from J, the junction kept 4 bases outside the gene matches. Germline CDR1 and CDR2: SGHRS and YFSETQ. CDR3 size: 15 residues. The CDR3 loop reads CASSKGQGLSYEQYF. The CDR3 DNA reads TGCGCCAGCAGCAAGGGACAGGGGCTCTCCTACGAGCAGTACTTC.

The V and J genes are TRBV14 and TRBJ2-3, with 9 bases fitting TRBD1. Per germline, CDR1 SGHDN and CDR2 FVKESK. The CDR3 spans 18 residues. Trimming at V came to 5 bases and at J to 4 bases, leaving 16 bases not matched to a gene. CDR3 sequence reads: CASSVGQGMTHAADTQYF. CDR3 nucleotide sequence: TGTGCCAGCAGCGTGGGACAGGGTATGACCCATGCCGCAGATACGCAGTATTTT.

This clone was observed a single time. The rearrangement links TRBV5-4 to TRBJ1-2; D ambiguous. V was trimmed by 4 bases and J by 2 bases, leaving 15 bases between them. This CDR3 has 15 residues. Germline CDR1 is SGHNT and CDR2 is YYREEE (reference sequence). This CDR3 reads CASSPPVAENYGYTF. DNA for the CDR3: TGTGCCAGCAGCCCCCCCGTGGCGGAGAACTATGGCTACACCTTC.

The chain uses TRBV4-1 and TRBJ2-3, with 7 bases fitting TRBD2. V gave up 0 bases and J gave up 5 bases; unmatched junction bases: 14. This CDR3 has 18 amino acids. Germline V gene data show CDR1 as MGHRA and CDR2 as YSYEKL. As DNA, the CDR3 is TGCGCCAGCAGCCAAGAGGCTCGGGGCGGGGGAATTGGAGATACGCAGTATTTT. Protein: CASSQEARGGGIGDTQYF.

The chain joins TRBV10-2 to TRBJ2-1; D not resolved. Trimming removed 5 bases at V and 10 bases at J, with 15 bases between. CDR3 length: 13 residues. The V gene's germline CDR1 is WSHSY and CDR2 SAAADI. The CDR3 nucleotides read TGCGCCAGCAGTCGGAGCGCCCGAGGAGAGCAGTTCTTC. Its protein product is CASSRSARGEQFF.

This chain joins TRBV6-2 or TRBV6-3 and TRBJ1-4, with 10 bases matching TRBD1. V lost 5 bases, J lost 3 bases, and 6 bases stayed unmatched. Germline CDR1 and CDR2: MNHEY and SVGEGT. The CDR3 has 16 residues. The CDR3 bases are TGTGCCAGCAGTCCGGGACAGGGGATCTCTAATGAAAAACTGTTTTTT. This gives the protein CASSPGQGISNEKLFF.

The rearrangement links TRBV19 to TRBJ1-5; D uncertain. This CDR3 spans 17 amino acids. V lost 2 bases and J 0 bases, leaving 14 bases between the germline ends. CDR1 LNHDA and CDR2 SQIVND come from the germline V gene (reference sequence). The CDR3, as DNA: TGTGCCAGTAGTATAAGCCTGGGCAGGCTTAGCAATCAGCCCCAGCATTTT. It yields the protein CASSISLGRLSNQPQHF.

The rearrangement uses TRBV2 and TRBJ2-5; perhaps TRBD2 as D (5 bases). This CDR3 is built from 14 residues. V was clipped by 3 bases and J by 5 bases, with 13 bases between them. Germline-derived CDR1 and CDR2 are SNHLY and FYNNEI. Here the CDR3 DNA reads TGTGCCAGCAGTGACAGAGGGATTAGGGAGACCCAGTACTTC. Translated, it gives CASSDRGIRETQYF.

V is TRBV13 and J is TRBJ2-2; TRBD2 is a possible D gene (6 bases). The germline V gene encodes CDR1 PRHDT and CDR2 FYEKMQ (reference sequence). The CDR3 consists of 15 residues. Trimming shortened V by 3 bases and J by 3 bases, and 11 bases separated the two germline ends. CDR3 coding DNA: TGTGCCAGCAGCTTGCGGGGAAGTTACACCGGGGAGCTGTTTTTT. Protein product: CASSLRGSYTGELFF.

The rearrangement uses TRBV27 and TRBJ1-4, with 8 bases lining up with TRBD1. CDR1 is MNHEY, CDR2 SMNVEV, per germline (reference sequence). The V segment lost 4 bases and the J segment 8 bases; nucleotides outside the gene matches: 12. The CDR3 spans 16 residues. CDR3 amino acids: CASSSVTGTGVEKLFF. CDR3 DNA: TGTGCCAGCAGTTCCGTTACCGGGACAGGTGTCGAAAAACTGTTTTTT.

The gene calls are TRBV18 and TRBJ2-1, with unresolved D. The germline V and J ends were trimmed by 1 base and 6 bases, with 13 bases remaining between them. Germline V gene lookup returns CDR1 KGHSH and CDR2 LQKENI. The CDR3 runs to 15 residues. The CDR3 region is CASSPLGPLLNEQFF. CDR3 sequence (DNA): TGTGCCAGCTCACCACTGGGCCCTTTGCTCAATGAGCAGTTCTTC.